This T cell receptor beta chain comes out of a study of monozygotic twins with inflammatory bowel disease. From the 5' RACE reads, TCRdb lists one entry per CDR3 protein and no DNA. This repertoire includes approximately 400,000 distinct CDR3 sequences. The CDR3 is made up of 14 amino acids. The germline gives CDR1 SNHLY, CDR2 FYNNEI. The chain links TRBV2 to TRBJ1-2; the TRBD1 assignment by TCRdb is unverifiable without DNA. Sequencing used blood. This TCR was recovered from a human donor with ulcerative colitis or Crohn's disease, or a healthy co-twin of an affected twin (not recorded which). This chain's CDR3 is CASNSQGNNYGYTF.